This entry lists 20 T cell receptor beta chains sequenced from one sample in a study of OX40 agonist ivuxolimab in advanced cancers. Repertoires were generated with immunoSEQ multiplex PCR, while TCRdb's copy carries only in-frame clones and drops some. The sample has roughly 13,000 clones; around 74% are singletons. The sample in question was CD4+ or CD8+ T cells sorted from blood, obtained in a trial of the OX40 agonist ivuxolimab. The source of these receptors is an adult with an advanced solid tumor such as melanoma, head and neck, liver or kidney cancer.

This chain uses TRBV6-5 with TRBJ1-5; D not certain. Germline V gene lookup returns CDR1 MNHEY and CDR2 SVGAGI. V shed 6 bases and J shed 1 base, with 7 bases lying between them. This CDR3 region has 13 residues. CDR3 amino acids: CASSPFSNQPQHF. CDR3 DNA sequence: TGTGCCAGCAGCCCGTTCAGCAATCAGCCCCAGCATTTT.

The V gene is TRBV27, the J gene TRBJ2-7, with 14 bases fitting TRBD2. V trimming: 2 bases; J trimming: 9 bases; junction bases outside the gene matches: 6. Per the germline V gene, CDR1 is MNHEY and CDR2 is SMNVEV (reference sequence). The CDR3 contains 15 residues. The CDR3 here is CASSLKGLAGVGQYF. In DNA form, the CDR3 reads TGTGCCAGCAGTTTAAAGGGACTAGCGGGAGTCGGGCAGTACTTC.

CDR3 coding DNA: TGTGCCAGCAGCGTAGGGCCCGAGACAGGGTTCTACGAGCAGTACTTC. Translating gives CASSVGPETGFYEQYF. This rearrangement joins TRBV9 to TRBJ2-7; 7 nucleotides match TRBD1. CDR1 is SGDLS, CDR2 YYNGEE, per germline. The V gene end was trimmed by 0 bases and the J gene end by 3 bases; junction bases not matched to a gene: 9. The CDR3 is made up of 16 amino acids.

The chain recombines TRBV21-1 with TRBJ1-1; the D call in the table, TRBD1, was not verified against the DNA. TRBV21-1 is a known pseudogene. The CDR3 has 17 amino acids. The CDR3 here is CASSKDRGLIRFTEAFF. CDR3 nucleotides: TGTGCCAGCAGCAAAGACAGGGGGCTTATCCGGTTCACTGAAGCTTTCTTT.

This clone was counted a single time. The chain links TRBV7-6 to TRBJ1-4, with D possibly TRBD1 on 5 matching bases. The V end lost 1 base, the J end lost 14 bases, and 8 bases lay between the germline ends. The CDR3 runs 11 residues. The germline V gene encodes CDR1 SGHVS and CDR2 FNYEAQ. This CDR3 reads CASSLEGILFF. The CDR3 DNA reads as TGTGCCAGCAGCTTAGAGGGGATTCTGTTTTTT.

The V call is TRBV10-3, the J call TRBJ2-7; D is possibly TRBD2 (5 bases). V lost 3 bases, J lost 1 base, and 13 bases lay in between. Germline V lookup: CDR1 ENHRY, CDR2 SYGVKD. The CDR3 extends over 15 amino acids. CDR3 sequence: CAISDPGVTSYEQYF. Written as DNA, the CDR3 is TGTGCCATCAGTGACCCCGGGGTAACTTCCTACGAGCAGTACTTC.

The chain uses TRBV6-1 and TRBJ2-7; TRBD1 agrees at 8 bases. The trim removed 6 bases at V and 3 bases at J, leaving 10 bases unmatched. CDR1 and CDR2 (germline): MNHNS, SASEGT. The length of the CDR3 is 15 residues. The CDR3 loop reads CASSPRQGLSYEQYF. Written as DNA, the CDR3 is TGTGCCAGCAGCCCACGACAGGGGTTGAGCTACGAGCAGTACTTC.

In DNA, the CDR3 is TGTGCCAGCAGCCTCGGGTCGCCCGGGGAGCTGTTTTTT. It encodes CASSLGSPGELFF. V gene TRBV5-5 combines with J gene TRBJ2-2; D unresolved. This CDR3 contains 13 residues. The germline gives CDR1 SGHKS, CDR2 YYEKEE (reference sequence). V was clipped by 4 bases and J by 6 bases, with 10 bases between them.

This clone was detected only once. The V call is TRBV10-3, the J call TRBJ1-5; 8 positions match TRBD1. Germline loops: CDR1 ENHRY, CDR2 SYGVKD. CDR3 size: 15 residues. The J segment lost 3 bases and the V segment lost 4 bases, leaving 5 bases of the junction unmatched. CDR3 bases: TGTGCCATCAGTGCCCTGGACAGGGCCAATCAGCCCCAGCATTTT. This codes for CAISALDRANQPQHF.

Only a few counts were recorded for this clone. The CDR3 sequence: CASSLGSGQGEVQFF. The CDR3 nucleotides are TGTGCCAGCAGCTTGGGTAGCGGACAGGGGGAGGTGCAGTTCTTC. The genes are TRBV5-5 and TRBJ2-1; 10 nucleotides agree with TRBD1. CDR3 size: 15 residues. Per germline, CDR1 SGHKS and CDR2 YYEKEE (reference sequence). V shed 0 bases and J 12 bases; nucleotides not matched to a gene: 9.

This chain joins TRBV10-3 and TRBJ2-1; no reliable D call. The length of the CDR3 is 15 residues. The V end was cut by 2 bases, the J end by 0 bases, with 8 bases between. CDR1 and CDR2 (germline): ENHRY, SYGVKD. The CDR3 reads CAISEEAYSYNEQFF. CDR3 bases: TGTGCCATCAGTGAGGAGGCATACTCCTACAATGAGCAGTTCTTC.

The chain carries TRBV11-2 and TRBJ2-6, with unresolved D. The CDR3 runs 18 residues. Germline V lookup: CDR1 SGHAT, CDR2 FQNNGV. V was clipped by 5 bases and J by 0 bases, with 17 bases between them. The CDR3 sequence is CASSRIRDGYSGANVLTF. DNA for the CDR3: TGTGCCAGCAGCCGCATCCGAGACGGTTACTCTGGGGCCAACGTCCTGACTTTC.

The chain employs TRBV7-9 and TRBJ2-7; possibly TRBD1 for D (6 bases). Germline CDR1 reads SEHNR; CDR2 reads FQNEAQ (reference sequence). CDR3 length equals 14 residues. The V end was cut by 3 bases, the J end by 4 bases, with 13 bases between. The CDR3 region has the DNA TGTGCCAGCAGCTTTGGGGGCACTGGGTACGAGCAGTACTTC. Translating it yields CASSFGGTGYEQYF. The variable domain in full, with the rest retrieved from reference TRBV7-9 and TRBJ2-7, is DTGVSQNPRHKITKRGQNVTFRCDPISEHNRLYWYRQTLGQGPEFLTYFQNEAQLEKSRLLSDRFSAERPKGSFSTLEIQRTEQGDSAMYLCASSFGGTGYEQYFGPGTRLTVT.

In its sample, this clone was seen once. This chain connects TRBV10-1 to TRBJ2-2; 9 nucleotides agree with TRBD2. Germline V gene data show CDR1 as WNHNN and CDR2 as SYGVQD (reference sequence). This CDR3 has 17 amino acids. Losses at the gene ends were 3 bases for V and 4 bases for J; bases not matched to a gene: 9. CDR3: CASSERPGLATTGELFF. The CDR3 nucleotides are TGCGCCAGCAGTGAAAGACCGGGACTAGCTACCACCGGGGAGCTGTTTTTT.

This clone was recorded only once. The rearrangement joins TRBV9 to TRBJ2-2; 9 bases agree with TRBD2. Trimming took 0 bases from V and 3 from J; bases not matched to a gene: 3. The CDR3 extends over 16 amino acids. Germline CDR1 reads SGDLS; CDR2 reads YYNGEE. The CDR3 nucleotides are TGTGCCAGCAGCGTAGAAACTAGCGGGTACACCGGGGAGCTGTTTTTT. It codes for CASSVETSGYTGELFF.

The gene calls are TRBV5-6 and TRBJ2-1, with D possibly matching TRBD2 (5 bases). Trimming removed 0 bases at V and 8 bases at J, with 18 bases between. The CDR3 has 16 amino acids. CDR1 is SGHDT, CDR2 YYEEEE, per germline. CDR3 amino acids: CASSLEVSARIDEQFF. The CDR3 DNA is TGTGCCAGCAGCTTGGAGGTTAGCGCGAGAATAGATGAGCAGTTCTTC.

J is TRBJ2-3 and V is TRBV4-2; D perhaps matches TRBD1 (6 bases). This CDR3 has 15 amino acids. Per the germline V gene, CDR1 is LGHNA and CDR2 is YNFKEQ. Trimming took 4 bases from V and 0 from J, leaving 11 bases between them. CDR3 bases: TGTGCCAGCAGCCGGGACACCTCGAGCACAGATACGCAGTATTTT. Translating it yields CASSRDTSSTDTQYF.

V and J are TRBV5-6 and TRBJ1-3; D is unresolved. The V end was cut by 2 bases, the J end by 9 bases, with 9 bases between. The CDR3 sequence is 12 residues long. CDR1 is SGHDT, CDR2 YYEEEE, per germline. The CDR3 DNA reads TGTGCCAGCAGCTTAGGACGGACCACCATATATTTT. Residues: CASSLGRTTIYF.

V usage is TRBV7-6 and J usage is TRBJ2-3; 9 nucleotides match TRBD2. Germline CDR1 SGHVS, CDR2 FNYEAQ. CDR3 length equals 16 residues. V was clipped by 1 base and J by 5 bases; unmatched bases: 7. CDR3 sequence (DNA): TGTGCCAGCAGCTTAGGAGGCGGGAGGGCCTTAGATACGCAGTATTTT. This codes for CASSLGGGRALDTQYF. Drawing the rest from reference TRBV7-6 and TRBJ2-3, the complete variable domain is GAGVSQSPRYKVTKRGQDVALRCDPISGHVSLYWYRQALGQGPEFLTYFNYEAQQDKSGLPNDRFSAERPEGSISTLTIQRTEQRDSAMYRCASSLGGGRALDTQYFGPGTRLTVL.

CDR3 DNA: TGTGCCAGCAGTTTAGCAACAGGGTGGGACGAGCAGTACTTC. It codes for CASSLATGWDEQYF. This chain uses TRBV27 with TRBJ2-7; D may be TRBD1 (6 bases). With 2 bases removed from V and 5 bases from J, the gap between germline ends came to 13 bases. CDR1 is MNHEY and CDR2 is SMNVEV in the germline V gene (reference sequence). CDR3 size: 14 residues.